The 6 T cell receptor beta chains presented below share a single source sample, sequenced in a study of blood T cell repertoires in COVID-19. Sequencing used immunoSEQ multiplex PCR; TCRdb keeps in-frame clones, though not all of them. This sample has about 200,000 clones, with just under 85% found just once. Material for sequencing was peripheral blood. These receptors originate from a man aged 55 to 70 with COVID-19, enrolled during active disease.

The rearrangement joins TRBV5-8 to TRBJ2-3; possibly TRBD1 for D (8 bases). The CDR3 runs to 13 residues. Per germline, CDR1 SGHTS and CDR2 YDEGEE. The germline V and J ends were trimmed by 9 bases and 5 bases, with 16 bases remaining between them. The CDR3 bases are TGTGCCACCGGACAGGGAGGGAAAGATACGCAGTATTTT. Translated: CATGQGGKDTQYF.

The chain is built from TRBV28 and TRBJ1-6; 8 nucleotides match TRBD1. The CDR3 is 12 residues long. V was clipped by 5 bases and J by 14 bases; unmatched bases: 5. Germline CDR1 MDHEN, CDR2 SYDVKM. DNA of the CDR3: TGTGCCAGCAGTCAGGGGGCGAAGGCCCTCCACTTT. It encodes CASSQGAKALHF.

The sample holds a few counts of this clone. The V gene is TRBV3-1 (or the pseudogene TRBV3-2), the J gene TRBJ2-7; 7 positions match TRBD2. CDR1 LGHDT and CDR2 YNNKEL come from the germline V gene (reference sequence). The trim removed 2 bases at V and 7 bases at J, leaving 5 bases unmatched. The CDR3 has 13 residues. The CDR3 region is CASSQRSGNEQYF. CDR3 sequence (DNA): TGTGCCAGCAGCCAAAGAAGCGGGAATGAGCAGTACTTC.

The chain is built from TRBV2 and TRBJ1-1; D possibly corresponds to TRBD1 (6 bases). The CDR3 has 12 amino acids. From germline, CDR1 is SNHLY and CDR2 FYNNEI. The V end lost 5 bases, the J end lost 4 bases, and 8 bases lay between the germline ends. The CDR3 sequence is CASSYRVTEAFF. CDR3 in DNA: TGTGCCAGCAGTTACAGGGTCACTGAAGCTTTCTTT.

In its sample, this clone was seen once. The chain links TRBV4-3 to TRBJ1-2; TRBD1 matches 10 bases. Per germline, CDR1 LGHNA and CDR2 YSLEER. V was clipped by 0 bases and J by 3 bases; unmatched bases: 19. The CDR3 is 21 residues long. CDR3 DNA sequence: TGCGCCAGCAGCCAAGATCAGTTTGGGCTGGACAGGGGGGAGGGGGACTATGGCTACACCTTC. Amino acid sequence: CASSQDQFGLDRGEGDYGYTF.

The chain recombines TRBV9 with TRBJ2-3; 7 bases fit TRBD1. The CDR3 runs to 16 residues. The germline gives CDR1 SGDLS, CDR2 YYNGEE. V lost 4 bases, J lost 2 bases, and 10 bases stayed unmatched. For the CDR3, the DNA is TGTGCCAGCAGCTTAGGACCGGGACAGTCCACAGATACGCAGTATTTT. Its protein product is CASSLGPGQSTDTQYF. Full variable domain (remainder filled in from reference TRBV9 and TRBJ2-3): DSGVTQTPKHLITATGQRVTLRCSPRSGDLSVYWYQQSLDQGLQFLIQYYNGEERAKGNILERFSAQQFPDLHSELNLSSLELGDSALYFCASSLGPGQSTDTQYFGPGTRLTVL.